These 21 T cell receptor beta chains were sequenced from one sample in a study of Siglec-9 on CD8 T cells in melanoma. TCRdb's table, derived via immunoSEQ multiplex PCR, lists solely in-frame clones and lacks some. The table includes more than 25,000 clones, 80% detected once. Specimen: Siglec-9- CD8+ T cells sorted from blood. The receptors derive from a human donor in good health.

CDR3 in amino acids: CASSPGSGPTEAFF. CDR3 nucleotides: TGTGCCAGCAGTCCTGGGTCAGGGCCAACTGAAGCTTTCTTT. The chain links TRBV27 to TRBJ1-1; D perhaps matches TRBD1 (5 bases). V dropped 5 bases and J dropped 5 bases, with 15 bases sitting between them. The germline gives CDR1 MNHEY, CDR2 SMNVEV (reference sequence). The CDR3 has 14 amino acids.

CDR3 sequence reads: CASSLRQGSYGYTF. For the CDR3, the DNA is TGTGCCAGCAGCTTACGACAGGGGAGCTATGGCTACACCTTC. This chain links TRBV5-6 with TRBJ1-2; 8 positions match TRBD1. Germline CDR1 SGHDT, CDR2 YYEEEE. Unmatched junction bases numbered 4, after V lost 2 bases and J lost 4 bases. The CDR3 contains 14 residues.

This clone was detected a few times. The chain links TRBV19 to TRBJ1-1; possibly TRBD1 for D (5 bases). Trimming left V 6 bases short and J 4 bases short, with 12 bases between. The CDR3 has 13 amino acids. Germline V CDR1 and CDR2: LNHDA, SQIVND (reference sequence). CDR3 bases: TGTGCCAGTAGGATCGGCAGGGTCACTGAAGCTTTCTTT. It translates to CASRIGRVTEAFF.

V is TRBV7-6 and J is TRBJ2-5; TRBD1 matches 8 bases. With 5 bases clipped from V and 1 base from J, the junction kept 9 bases outside the gene matches. The CDR3 is made up of 16 amino acids. Germline V gives CDR1 SGHVS, CDR2 FNYEAQ. The CDR3 loop is CASSPRDRILQETQYF. The CDR3 nucleotides read TGTGCCAGCAGCCCACGGGACAGGATACTCCAAGAGACCCAGTACTTC.

This clone came up once. The chain employs TRBV19 and TRBJ2-1; the D is unclear. The CDR3 covers 16 residues. Germline CDR1 reads LNHDA; CDR2 reads SQIVND (reference sequence). Trimming shortened V by 0 bases and J by 3 bases, and 12 bases separated the two germline ends. The CDR3 loop is CASSIDLYQDYNEQFF. CDR3 bases: TGTGCCAGTAGTATAGATCTTTACCAGGACTACAATGAGCAGTTCTTC.

The chain recombines TRBV27 with TRBJ2-7, with a possible D match to TRBD1 (6 bases). Trimming took off 8 bases at V and 7 bases at J, with 12 bases between the two ends. This CDR3 comprises 11 residues. Germline CDR1 reads MNHEY; CDR2 reads SMNVEV (reference sequence). The chain's CDR3 is CASQGPREQYF. CDR3 bases: TGTGCCAGCCAGGGGCCCCGGGAGCAGTACTTC.

V gene TRBV7-9 combines with J gene TRBJ2-7, with 7 bases lining up with TRBD1. The CDR3 has 13 amino acids. Trimming at V came to 5 bases and at J to 6 bases, leaving 7 bases not matched to a gene. Germline V gives CDR1 SEHNR, CDR2 FQNEAQ (reference sequence). The CDR3 protein is CASSTTGVVEQYV. For the CDR3, the DNA is TGTGCCAGCAGCACAACAGGGGTGGTCGAGCAGTACGTC.

The V and J genes are TRBV19 and TRBJ2-1; TRBD2 aligns across 7 bases. The CDR3 contains 15 residues. Germline CDR1 and CDR2: LNHDA and SQIVND (reference sequence). Trimming cost V 7 bases and J 4 bases; bases outside gene matches: 10. This CDR3 reads CASTIGSGTYNEQFF. CDR3 bases: TGTGCCAGTACCATCGGGAGCGGGACTTACAATGAGCAGTTCTTC.

The chain uses TRBV27 and TRBJ2-1; weak D call: TRBD2 (5 bases). The CDR3 spans 16 residues. CDR1 MNHEY and CDR2 SMNVEV come from the germline V gene (reference sequence). V dropped 6 bases and J dropped 0 bases, with 15 bases sitting between them. CDR3 protein: CASRRGRGSSYNEQFF. The CDR3 DNA sequence: TGTGCCAGCAGACGCGGCCGGGGAAGCTCCTACAATGAGCAGTTCTTC.

The chain employs TRBV5-8 and TRBJ1-5; a possible D gene is TRBD1 (5 bases). The V end was cut by 7 bases, the J end by 0 bases, with 14 bases between. CDR3 size: 15 residues. The germline V gene has CDR1 SGHTS and CDR2 YDEGEE. The DNA of the CDR3 is TGTGCCAGCGCTCCAAGACAGTATAGCAATCAGCCCCAGCATTTT. Translating it yields CASAPRQYSNQPQHF.

The V call is TRBV19, the J call TRBJ1-2, with D perhaps TRBD1 (5 bases). The CDR3 loop spans 14 amino acids. CDR1 LNHDA and CDR2 SQIVND come from the germline V gene (reference sequence). Trimming took 7 bases from V and 3 from J, leaving 15 bases between them. In DNA, the CDR3 is TGTGCCAGTACCCCCGGACACGCTTACTATGGCTACACCTTC. The encoded protein is CASTPGHAYYGYTF.

The chain is built from TRBV10-1 and TRBJ2-7, with 7 nucleotides matching TRBD1. The V and J ends lost 3 bases and 4 bases, in that order; junction bases with no gene match: 6. The germline CDR1 and CDR2 sequences are WNHNN and SYGVQD (reference sequence). This CDR3 region has 14 residues. The CDR3 here is CASSDSDRHYEQYF. The CDR3 DNA sequence: TGCGCCAGCAGTGACTCGGACAGGCATTACGAGCAGTACTTC.

The chain has TRBV5-1 and TRBJ1-5; TRBD1 is a possible D gene (5 bases). Germline CDR1 and CDR2: SGHRS and YFSETQ. V lost 2 bases, J lost 7 bases, and 16 bases lay in between. The CDR3 loop spans 15 amino acids. This chain's CDR3 is CASSLGTGGSQPQHF. CDR3 DNA sequence: TGCGCCAGCAGCTTAGGAACCGGGGGTTCCCAGCCCCAGCATTTT.

The chain is built from TRBV7-9 and TRBJ2-5; 9 bases fit TRBD1. The CDR3 has 12 amino acids. J gave up 2 bases and V 11 bases, and 3 bases lay outside the gene matches. CDR1 is SEHNR and CDR2 is FQNEAQ in the germline V gene (reference sequence). The CDR3 DNA follows: TGTGCCGGGACAGGGCTACAAGAGACCCAGTACTTC. It encodes CAGTGLQETQYF.

The chain is built from TRBV4-1 and TRBJ2-7, with 7 bases matching TRBD1. CDR1 and CDR2 from the germline V gene are MGHRA and YSYEKL. Trimming removed 2 bases from V and 0 bases from J; junction bases left unmatched: 4. The CDR3 is 15 amino acids. The CDR3 is CASSQQTGPSYEQYV. The DNA of the CDR3 is TGCGCCAGCAGCCAACAGACAGGGCCCTCCTACGAGCAGTACGTC.

The chain employs TRBV6-1 and TRBJ2-6; 9 bases fit TRBD1. The V gene's germline CDR1 is MNHNS and CDR2 SASEGT. Losses at the gene ends were 4 bases for V and 0 bases for J; bases not matched to a gene: 7. The CDR3 covers 18 residues. CDR3 residues: CASSARDREGSGANVLTF. CDR3 in DNA: TGTGCCAGCAGTGCCAGGGACAGGGAGGGCTCTGGGGCCAACGTCCTGACTTTC.

V is TRBV5-5 and J is TRBJ2-1; 14 positions match TRBD2. Germline loops: CDR1 SGHKS, CDR2 YYEKEE (reference sequence). The length of the CDR3 is 19 residues. Losses at the gene ends were 4 bases for V and 4 bases for J; bases not matched to a gene: 13. Here the CDR3 reads CASSPTGTSGRPLYNEQFF. The CDR3 bases are TGTGCCAGCAGCCCGACCGGGACTAGCGGGAGACCCTTATACAATGAGCAGTTCTTC.

This chain links TRBV19 with TRBJ1-1; D gene unclear. The CDR3 consists of 13 residues. Germline V gene data show CDR1 as LNHDA and CDR2 as SQIVND (reference sequence). Trimming took off 3 bases at V and 6 bases at J, with 11 bases between the two ends. CDR3 amino acids: CASSISREAEAFF. The DNA of the CDR3 is TGTGCCAGTAGTATTTCTAGGGAGGCTGAAGCTTTCTTT.

This clone was recorded once. V gene TRBV19 combines with J gene TRBJ2-7, with a tentative D call TRBD1 (5 bases). V dropped 3 bases and J dropped 2 bases, with 14 bases sitting between them. The CDR3 runs to 15 residues. The germline CDR1 and CDR2 sequences are LNHDA and SQIVND (reference sequence). The CDR3 DNA reads as TGTGCCAGTAGTATTGGGGCTTGGGGCCCCTACGAGCAGTACTTC. Its translation is CASSIGAWGPYEQYF.

The rearrangement links TRBV2 to TRBJ1-2; 7 bases agree with TRBD1. The CDR3 covers 18 residues. J lost 0 bases, V lost 3 bases, and 13 bases had no gene match. The germline V gene encodes CDR1 SNHLY and CDR2 FYNNEI. DNA of the CDR3: TGTGCCAGCAGTGATTCCCGACAGGGACCCTCACCTAACTATGGCTACACCTTC. Its translation: CASSDSRQGPSPNYGYTF. Looking up the rest from reference TRBV2 and TRBJ1-2 gives the full variable domain: EPEVTQTPSHQVTQMGQEVILRCVPISNHLYFYWYRQILGQKVEFLVSFYNNEISEKSEIFDDQFSVERPDGSNFTLKIRSTKLEDSAMYFCASSDSRQGPSPNYGYTFGSGTRLTVV.

This clone occurred a few times. The rearrangement uses TRBV19 and TRBJ1-1; D unresolved. V lost 3 bases and J lost 7, with 12 bases in between. Germline V lookup: CDR1 LNHDA, CDR2 SQIVND (reference sequence). The CDR3 is 13 amino acids. The CDR3 nucleotides read TGTGCCAGTAGTATTCTGGGGTGGCGTGAAGCTTTCTTT. Translating it yields CASSILGWREAFF.